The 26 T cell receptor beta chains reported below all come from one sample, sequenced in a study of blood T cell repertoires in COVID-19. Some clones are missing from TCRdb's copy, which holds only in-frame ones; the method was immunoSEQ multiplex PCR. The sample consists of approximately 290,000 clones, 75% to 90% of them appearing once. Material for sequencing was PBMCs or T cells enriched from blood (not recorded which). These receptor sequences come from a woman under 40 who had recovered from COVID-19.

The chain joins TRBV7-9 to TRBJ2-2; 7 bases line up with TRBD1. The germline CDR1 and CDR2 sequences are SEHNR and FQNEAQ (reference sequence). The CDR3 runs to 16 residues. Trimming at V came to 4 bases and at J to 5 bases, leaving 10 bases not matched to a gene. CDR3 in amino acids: CASSSHRATGTGELFF. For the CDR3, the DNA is TGTGCCAGCAGCTCCCATCGAGCGACAGGGACCGGGGAGCTGTTTTTT.

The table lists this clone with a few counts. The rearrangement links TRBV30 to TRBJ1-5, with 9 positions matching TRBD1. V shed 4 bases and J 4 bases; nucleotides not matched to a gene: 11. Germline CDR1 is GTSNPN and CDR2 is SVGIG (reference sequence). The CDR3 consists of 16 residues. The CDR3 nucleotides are TGTGCCTGGACCGCCCGAACTGGGACAGGGAATCAGCCCCAGCATTTT. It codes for CAWTARTGTGNQPQHF.

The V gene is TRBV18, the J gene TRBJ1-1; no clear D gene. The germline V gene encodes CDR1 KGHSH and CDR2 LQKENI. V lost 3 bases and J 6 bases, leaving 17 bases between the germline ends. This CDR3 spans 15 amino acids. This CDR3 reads CASSPRRAAGSEAFF. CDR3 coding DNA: TGTGCCAGCTCACCGAGGAGGGCCGCCGGGTCTGAAGCTTTCTTT.

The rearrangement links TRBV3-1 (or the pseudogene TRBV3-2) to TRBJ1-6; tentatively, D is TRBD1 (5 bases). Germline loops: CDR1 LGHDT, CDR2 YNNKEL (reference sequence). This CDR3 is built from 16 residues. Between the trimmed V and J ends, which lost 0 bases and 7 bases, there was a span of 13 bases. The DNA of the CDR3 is TGTGCCAGCAGCCAAGAGCCACAGGCTCGGAATTCACCCCTCCACTTT. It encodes CASSQEPQARNSPLHF.

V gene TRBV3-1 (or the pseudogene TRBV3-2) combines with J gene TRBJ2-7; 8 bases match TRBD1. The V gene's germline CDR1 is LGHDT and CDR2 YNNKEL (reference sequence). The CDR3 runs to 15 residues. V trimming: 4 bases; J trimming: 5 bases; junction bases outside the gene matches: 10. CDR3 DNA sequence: TGTGCCAGCAGCCTCAGGGGGCCGGGGGAGGACGAGCAGTACTTC. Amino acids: CASSLRGPGEDEQYF.

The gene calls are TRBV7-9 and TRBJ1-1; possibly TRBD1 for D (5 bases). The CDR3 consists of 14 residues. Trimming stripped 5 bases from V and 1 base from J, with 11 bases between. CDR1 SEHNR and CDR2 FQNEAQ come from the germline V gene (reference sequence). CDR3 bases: TGTGCCAGCAGCCGGGGGATAACGAACACTGAAGCTTTCTTT. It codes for CASSRGITNTEAFF. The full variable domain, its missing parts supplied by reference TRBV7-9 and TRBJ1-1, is DTGVSQNPRHKITKRGQNVTFRCDPISEHNRLYWYRQTLGQGPEFLTYFQNEAQLEKSRLLSDRFSAERPKGSFSTLEIQRTEQGDSAMYLCASSRGITNTEAFFGQGTRLTVV.

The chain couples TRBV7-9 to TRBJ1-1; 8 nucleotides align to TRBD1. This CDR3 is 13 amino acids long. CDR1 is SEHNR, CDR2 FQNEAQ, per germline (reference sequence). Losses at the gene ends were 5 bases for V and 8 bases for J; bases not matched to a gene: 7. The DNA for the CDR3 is TGTGCCAGCAGCCCCAGCAGACAGGGGGAAGCTTTCTTT. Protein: CASSPSRQGEAFF.

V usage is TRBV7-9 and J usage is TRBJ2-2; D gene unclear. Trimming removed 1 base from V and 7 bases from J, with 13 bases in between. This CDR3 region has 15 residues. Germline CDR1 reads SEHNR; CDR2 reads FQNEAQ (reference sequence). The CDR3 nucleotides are TGTGCCAGCAGCTTAGTGGGCTCCGGCTACGGGGAGCTGTTTTTT. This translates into CASSLVGSGYGELFF. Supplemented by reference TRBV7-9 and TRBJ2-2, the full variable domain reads DTGVSQNPRHKITKRGQNVTFRCDPISEHNRLYWYRQTLGQGPEFLTYFQNEAQLEKSRLLSDRFSAERPKGSFSTLEIQRTEQGDSAMYLCASSLVGSGYGELFFGEGSRLTVL.

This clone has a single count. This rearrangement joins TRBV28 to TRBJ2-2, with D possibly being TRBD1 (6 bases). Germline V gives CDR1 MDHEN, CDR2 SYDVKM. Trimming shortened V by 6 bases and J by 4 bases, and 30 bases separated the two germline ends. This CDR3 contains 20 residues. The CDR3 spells CASSYGGYGITARSTGELFF. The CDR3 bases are TGTGCCAGCAGCTATGGGGGCTATGGTATCACGGCAAGGAGCACCGGGGAGCTGTTTTTT.

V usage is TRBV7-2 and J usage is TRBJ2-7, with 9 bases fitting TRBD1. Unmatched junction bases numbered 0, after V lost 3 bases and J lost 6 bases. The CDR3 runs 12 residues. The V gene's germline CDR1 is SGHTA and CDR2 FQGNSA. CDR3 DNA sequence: TGTGCCAGCAGCTTGGACAGGGGCGAGCAGTACTTC. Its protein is CASSLDRGEQYF.

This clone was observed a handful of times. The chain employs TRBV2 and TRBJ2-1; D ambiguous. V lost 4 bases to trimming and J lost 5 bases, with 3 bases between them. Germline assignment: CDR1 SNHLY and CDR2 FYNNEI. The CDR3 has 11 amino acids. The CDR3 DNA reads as TGTGCCAGCAGTGGTAACAATGAGCAGTTCTTC. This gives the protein CASSGNNEQFF.

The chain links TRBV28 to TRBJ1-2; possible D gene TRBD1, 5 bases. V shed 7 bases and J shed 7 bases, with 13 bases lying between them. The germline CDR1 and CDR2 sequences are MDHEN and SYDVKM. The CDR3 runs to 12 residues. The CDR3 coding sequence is TGTGCCAGCAACCAAGGGAGGGGTGGCTACACCTTC. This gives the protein CASNQGRGGYTF.

CDR3 DNA sequence: TGTGCCAGCAGCTTGTCGGATCAGCCCCAGCATTTT. As protein: CASSLSDQPQHF. The rearrangement uses TRBV5-6 and TRBJ1-5; D not resolved. The CDR3 runs to 12 residues. Between the trimmed V and J ends, which lost 1 base and 5 bases, there was a span of 4 bases. The germline V gene has CDR1 SGHDT and CDR2 YYEEEE.

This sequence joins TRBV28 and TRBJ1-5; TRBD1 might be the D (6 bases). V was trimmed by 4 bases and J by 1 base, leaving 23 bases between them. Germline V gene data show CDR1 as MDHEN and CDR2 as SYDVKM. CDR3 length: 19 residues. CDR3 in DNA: TGTGCCAGCAGTTATTTGGCGGTGCAGGGGACGATAAGCAATCAGCCCCAGCATTTT. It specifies CASSYLAVQGTISNQPQHF.

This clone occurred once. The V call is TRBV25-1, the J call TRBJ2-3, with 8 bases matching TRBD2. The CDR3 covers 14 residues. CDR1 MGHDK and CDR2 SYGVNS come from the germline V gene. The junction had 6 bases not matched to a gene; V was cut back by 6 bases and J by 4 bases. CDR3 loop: CASSLPGGPDTQYF. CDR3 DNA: TGTGCCAGCAGCCTACCGGGAGGGCCAGATACGCAGTATTTT.

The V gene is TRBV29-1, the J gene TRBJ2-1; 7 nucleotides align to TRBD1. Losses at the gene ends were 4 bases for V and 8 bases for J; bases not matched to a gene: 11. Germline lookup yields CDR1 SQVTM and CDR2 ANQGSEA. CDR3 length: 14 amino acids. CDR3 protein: CSVGGGAPTDEQFF. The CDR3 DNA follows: TGCAGCGTTGGAGGGGGCGCGCCTACGGATGAGCAGTTCTTC.

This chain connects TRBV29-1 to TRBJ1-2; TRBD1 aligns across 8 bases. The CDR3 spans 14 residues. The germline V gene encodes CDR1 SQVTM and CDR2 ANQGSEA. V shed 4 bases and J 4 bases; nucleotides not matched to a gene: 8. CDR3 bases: TGCAGCGTTGTACCACCAGGGGGCGTCTATGGCTACACCTTC. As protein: CSVVPPGGVYGYTF.

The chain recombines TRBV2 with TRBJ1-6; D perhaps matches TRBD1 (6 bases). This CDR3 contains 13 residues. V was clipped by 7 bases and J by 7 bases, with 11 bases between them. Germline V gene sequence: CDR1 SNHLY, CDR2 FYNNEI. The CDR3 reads CASIYRENSPLHF. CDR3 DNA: TGTGCCAGCATCTACAGGGAAAATTCACCCCTCCACTTT.

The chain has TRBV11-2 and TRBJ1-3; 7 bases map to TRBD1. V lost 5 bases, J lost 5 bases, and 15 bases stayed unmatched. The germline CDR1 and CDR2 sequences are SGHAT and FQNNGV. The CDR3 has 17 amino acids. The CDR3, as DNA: TGTGCCAGCAGCCAACAATATAAGGGGGCCCAAAGAAACACCATATATTTT. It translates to CASSQQYKGAQRNTIYF.

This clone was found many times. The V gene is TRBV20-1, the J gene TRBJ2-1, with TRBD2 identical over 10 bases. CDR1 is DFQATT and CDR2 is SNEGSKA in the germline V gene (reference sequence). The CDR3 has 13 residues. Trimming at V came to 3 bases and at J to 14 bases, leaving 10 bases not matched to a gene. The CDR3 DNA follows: TGCAGTGCTAGTCTAGCGGGAGTCATCCAAAAGTTCTTC. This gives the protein CSASLAGVIQKFF.

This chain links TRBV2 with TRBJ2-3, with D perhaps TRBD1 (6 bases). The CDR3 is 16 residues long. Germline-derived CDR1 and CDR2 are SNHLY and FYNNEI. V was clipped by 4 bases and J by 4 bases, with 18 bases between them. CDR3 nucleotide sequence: TGTGCCAGCAGTGCAACAGGGTTGATCTACGCAGATACGCAGTATTTT. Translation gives CASSATGLIYADTQYF.

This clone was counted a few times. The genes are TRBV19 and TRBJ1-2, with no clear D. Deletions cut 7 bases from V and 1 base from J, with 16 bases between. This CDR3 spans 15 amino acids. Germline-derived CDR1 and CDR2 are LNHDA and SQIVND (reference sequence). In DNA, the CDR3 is TGTGCCAGTACAACTACCTTAGGAAGTAACTATGGCTACACCTTC. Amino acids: CASTTTLGSNYGYTF.

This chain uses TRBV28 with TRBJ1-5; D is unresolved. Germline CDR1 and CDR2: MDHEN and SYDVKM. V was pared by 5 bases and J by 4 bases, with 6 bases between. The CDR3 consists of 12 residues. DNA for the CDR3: TGTGCCAGCAGTCCCTTAAATCAGCCCCAGCATTTT. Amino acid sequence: CASSPLNQPQHF.

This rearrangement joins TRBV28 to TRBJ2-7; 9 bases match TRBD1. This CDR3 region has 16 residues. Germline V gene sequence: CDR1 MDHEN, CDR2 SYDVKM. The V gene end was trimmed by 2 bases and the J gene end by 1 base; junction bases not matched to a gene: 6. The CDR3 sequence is CASSLPYRGPSYEQYF. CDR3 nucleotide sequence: TGTGCCAGCAGTTTACCCTACAGGGGGCCGTCCTACGAGCAGTACTTC.

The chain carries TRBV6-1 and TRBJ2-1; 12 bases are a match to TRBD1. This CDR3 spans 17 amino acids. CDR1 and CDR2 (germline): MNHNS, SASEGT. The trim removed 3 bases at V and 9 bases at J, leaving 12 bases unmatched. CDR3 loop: CASSDRPPGQGASEQFF. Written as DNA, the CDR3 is TGTGCCAGCAGTGATCGGCCCCCGGGACAGGGGGCGAGTGAGCAGTTCTTC.

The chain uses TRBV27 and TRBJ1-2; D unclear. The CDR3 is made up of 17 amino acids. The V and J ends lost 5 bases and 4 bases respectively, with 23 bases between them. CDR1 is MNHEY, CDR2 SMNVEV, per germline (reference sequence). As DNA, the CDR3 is TGTGCCAGCAGTCCCCTGCCGGGATTAACTTCTGGCTATGGCTACACCTTC. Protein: CASSPLPGLTSGYGYTF.